Following are 14 T cell receptor beta chains from one sample sequenced in a study of read filtering for tumor transcriptome and immune sequencing. This library used 300 to 500 ng RNA and molecular barcoded adaptors spanning alpha/delta and beta/gamma chains. TCRdb re-analysed the reads in MiXCR, keeping a single row per CDR3 protein. This table holds more than 45,000 distinct CDR3 sequences, around 12% found once. Specimen: a population of CD138-negative cells sorted from bone marrow. These receptor sequences come from a donor at least 40 years old with multiple myeloma.

This clonotype was picked up many times. This sequence joins TRBV7-9 and TRBJ1-1; possible D gene TRBD1, 6 bases. The CDR3 length is 15 residues. Trimming removed 5 bases from V and 1 base from J, with 14 bases in between. Germline V gene lookup returns CDR1 SEHNR and CDR2 FQNEAQ (reference sequence). In DNA, the CDR3 is TGTGCCAGCAGCCTACCGGGGGCCACGAACACTGAAGCTTTCTTT. It is translated as CASSLPGATNTEAFF.

This clonotype was observed many times. This rearrangement joins TRBV20-1 to TRBJ1-5, with D perhaps matching TRBD1 (5 bases). This CDR3 is built from 16 residues. CDR1 DFQATT and CDR2 SNEGSKA come from the germline V gene (reference sequence). Trimming stripped 5 bases from V and 3 bases from J, with 20 bases between. Here the CDR3 DNA reads TGCAGTGCTTCCAAGCTCGGGACCGACATCAATCAGCCCCAGCATTTT. Its translation: CSASKLGTDINQPQHF.

This clonotype was seen at least ten times. CDR3 nucleotides: TGCGCCAGCAGCCAGAGGACTAGCGCCTACAATGAGCAGTTCTTC. As protein: CASSQRTSAYNEQFF. The gene calls are TRBV4-1 and TRBJ2-1; TRBD2 agrees at 9 bases. The CDR3 runs 15 residues. Germline CDR1 and CDR2: MGHRA and YSYEKL. The V gene end was trimmed by 3 bases and the J gene end by 2 bases; junction bases not matched to a gene: 2.

The rearrangement links TRBV7-3 to TRBJ1-3; no definite D call. The germline gives CDR1 SGHTA, CDR2 FQGTGA. CDR3 length: 13 residues. Trimming took 5 bases from V and 1 from J, leaving 6 bases between them. The CDR3 is CASSPGSGNTIYF. The CDR3 coding sequence is TGTGCCAGCAGCCCGGGATCTGGAAACACCATATATTTT. Full variable domain (missing parts from reference TRBV7-3 and TRBJ1-3): GAGVSQTPSNKVTEKGKYVELRCDPISGHTALYWYRQSLGQGPEFLIYFQGTGAADDSGLPNDRFFAVRPEGSVSTLKIQRTERGDSAVYLCASSPGSGNTIYFGEGSWLTVV.

This sequence joins TRBV4-1 and TRBJ1-5, with unresolved D. V was trimmed by 0 bases and J by 6 bases, leaving 9 bases between them. Germline assignment: CDR1 MGHRA and CDR2 YSYEKL. This CDR3 spans 14 amino acids. CDR3 region: CASSQDLRVQPQHF. CDR3 sequence (DNA): TGCGCCAGCAGCCAAGATCTTAGAGTTCAGCCCCAGCATTTT.

This clonotype was observed a few times. The chain links TRBV18 to TRBJ1-1, with 8 bases fitting TRBD1. Per germline, CDR1 KGHSH and CDR2 LQKENI. V lost 2 bases and J lost 3; bases outside the gene matches: 8. The CDR3 extends over 16 amino acids. CDR3 in amino acids: CASSPGQGKTYTEAFF. The CDR3 DNA reads TGTGCCAGCTCACCAGGACAGGGTAAAACGTACACTGAAGCTTTCTTT. Full variable domain (remainder filled in from reference TRBV18 and TRBJ1-1): NAGVMQNPRHLVRRRGQEARLRCSPMKGHSHVYWYRQLPEEGLKFMVYLQKENIIDESGMPKERFSAEFPKEGPSILRIQQVVRGDSAAYFCASSPGQGKTYTEAFFGQGTRLTVV.

This clonotype appeared many times. The V and J genes are TRBV7-9 and TRBJ1-1; D is ambiguous. Germline CDR1 SEHNR, CDR2 FQNEAQ (reference sequence). The CDR3 consists of 13 residues. V was pared by 7 bases and J by 3 bases, with 12 bases between. The CDR3 nucleotides read TGTGCCAGCATTGAAGGTTTCGACACTGAAGCTTTCTTT. It is translated as CASIEGFDTEAFF.

The chain joins TRBV7-9 to TRBJ2-5, with unresolved D. The CDR3 is made up of 14 amino acids. V was clipped by 1 base and J by 4 bases, with 10 bases between them. Germline CDR1 and CDR2: SEHNR and FQNEAQ (reference sequence). The chain's CDR3 is CASSLGSVRETQYF. The CDR3 bases are TGTGCCAGCAGCTTAGGGTCGGTACGAGAGACCCAGTACTTC.

Many counts were recorded for this clonotype. The chain combines TRBV20-1 with TRBJ2-6; D unclear. V dropped 0 bases and J dropped 10 bases, with 13 bases sitting between them. The CDR3 totals 14 residues. Germline V lookup: CDR1 DFQATT, CDR2 SNEGSKA (reference sequence). CDR3 region: CSARDEGQWNVLTF. CDR3 coding DNA: TGCAGTGCTAGAGATGAAGGTCAGTGGAACGTCCTGACTTTC.

This clonotype showed up many times. This chain connects TRBV12-3 or TRBV12-4 to TRBJ1-2, with 8 bases that match TRBD1. Trimming at V came to 6 bases and at J to 3 bases, leaving 6 bases not matched to a gene. The CDR3 contains 14 residues. In nucleotides, the CDR3 is TGTGCCAGCAGCCGACAGGGGAGGCACTATGGCTACACCTTC. This sequence encodes CASSRQGRHYGYTF.

At least ten counts were recorded for this clonotype. This chain links TRBV11-2 with TRBJ2-3, with TRBD1 matching 8 bases. Germline V gives CDR1 SGHAT, CDR2 FQNNGV. Trimming cost V 0 bases and J 7 bases; bases outside gene matches: 12. The CDR3 has 17 residues. The CDR3, as DNA: TGTGCCAGCAGCTTAGACCCCGGCTCAGGGGGCTTAAATACGCAGTATTTT. Its protein product is CASSLDPGSGGLNTQYF.

As regards this clonotype: It may be a read error: a sequence one base away is much more abundant. The genes are TRBV7-9 and TRBJ2-4, with 7 bases that match TRBD1. Germline V lookup: CDR1 SEHNR, CDR2 FQNEAQ (reference sequence). CDR3 size: 11 residues. After removal of 7 bases from V and 13 bases from J, the junction contained 7 bases not matched to a gene. In nucleotides, the CDR3 is TGTGCCAGCAACGGGACAGAGGACCAGTACTTC. It specifies CASNGTEDQYF.

This clonotype was detected ten times or more. The chain combines TRBV6-1 with TRBJ2-5; 13 nucleotides match TRBD2. Germline values: CDR1 MNHNS, CDR2 SASEGT. V shed 4 bases, J shed 0 bases, and the junction held 8 bases outside the gene matches. The CDR3 has 18 residues. The CDR3 sequence: CASSAGTSGVPYQETQYF. The DNA for the CDR3 is TGTGCCAGCAGTGCCGGGACTAGCGGGGTTCCTTACCAAGAGACCCAGTACTTC.

This clonotype appeared a single time. It differs at one base from a far larger clone, so likely a read error. The chain couples TRBV11-2 to TRBJ1-6; no clear D gene. Judging by the DNA end, TRBJ1-1 fits better; the J call may be wrong. The CDR3 runs to 14 residues. The germline CDR1 and CDR2 sequences are SGHAT and FQNNGV. CDR3 residues: CASSVTVTPGRAFF. CDR3 sequence (DNA): TGTGCCAGCAGCGTGACGGTCACGCCCGGAAGAGCTTTCTTT.